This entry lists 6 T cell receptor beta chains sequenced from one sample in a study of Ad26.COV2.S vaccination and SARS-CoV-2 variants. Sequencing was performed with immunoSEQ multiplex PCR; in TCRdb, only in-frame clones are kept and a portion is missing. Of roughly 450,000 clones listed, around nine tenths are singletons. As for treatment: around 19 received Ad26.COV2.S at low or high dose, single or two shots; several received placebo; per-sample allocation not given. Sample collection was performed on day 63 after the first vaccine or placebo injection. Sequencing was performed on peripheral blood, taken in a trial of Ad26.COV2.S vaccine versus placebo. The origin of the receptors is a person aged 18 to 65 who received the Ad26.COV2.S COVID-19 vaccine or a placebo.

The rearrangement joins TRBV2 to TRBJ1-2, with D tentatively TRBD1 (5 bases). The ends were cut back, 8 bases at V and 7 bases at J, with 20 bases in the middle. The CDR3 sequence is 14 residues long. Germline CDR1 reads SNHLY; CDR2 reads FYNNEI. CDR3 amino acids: CASVGEGVFSGYTF. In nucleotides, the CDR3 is TGTGCCAGCGTCGGAGAAGGGGTTTTTTCTGGCTACACCTTC.

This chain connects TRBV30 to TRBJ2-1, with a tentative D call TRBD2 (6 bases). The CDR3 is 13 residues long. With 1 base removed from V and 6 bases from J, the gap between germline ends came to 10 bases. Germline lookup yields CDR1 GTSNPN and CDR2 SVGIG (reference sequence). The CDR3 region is CAWSATSFNEQFF. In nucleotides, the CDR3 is TGTGCCTGGAGTGCCACTAGCTTCAATGAGCAGTTCTTC.

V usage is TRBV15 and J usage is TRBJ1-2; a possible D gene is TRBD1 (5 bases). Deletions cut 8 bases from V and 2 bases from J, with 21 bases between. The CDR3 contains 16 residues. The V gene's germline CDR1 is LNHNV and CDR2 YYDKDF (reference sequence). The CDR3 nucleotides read TGTGCCACCGGTGGAGAGAAGGGGTCGGGGAACTATGGCTACACCTTC. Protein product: CATGGEKGSGNYGYTF.

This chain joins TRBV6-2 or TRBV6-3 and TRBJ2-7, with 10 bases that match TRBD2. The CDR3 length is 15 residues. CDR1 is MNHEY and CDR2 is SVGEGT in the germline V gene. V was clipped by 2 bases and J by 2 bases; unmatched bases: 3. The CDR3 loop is CASSYRAGGTYEQYF. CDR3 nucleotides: TGTGCCAGCAGTTACAGAGCGGGAGGGACCTACGAGCAGTACTTC.

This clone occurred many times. CDR3 residues: CASSLGVAGAYGYTF. In DNA, the CDR3 is TGTGCCAGCAGCTTAGGTGTCGCAGGTGCCTATGGCTACACCTTC. V gene TRBV7-9 combines with J gene TRBJ1-2; D gene ambiguous. The V end lost 1 base, the J end lost 4 bases, and 13 bases lay between the germline ends. This CDR3 is 15 amino acids long. The germline gives CDR1 SEHNR, CDR2 FQNEAQ (reference sequence).

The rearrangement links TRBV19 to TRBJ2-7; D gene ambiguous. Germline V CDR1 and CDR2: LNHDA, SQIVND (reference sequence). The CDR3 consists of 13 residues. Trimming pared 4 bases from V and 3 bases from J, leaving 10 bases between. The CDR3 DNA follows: TGTGCCAGTAGTACCGGGCGAAACTACGAGCAGTACTTC. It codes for CASSTGRNYEQYF.